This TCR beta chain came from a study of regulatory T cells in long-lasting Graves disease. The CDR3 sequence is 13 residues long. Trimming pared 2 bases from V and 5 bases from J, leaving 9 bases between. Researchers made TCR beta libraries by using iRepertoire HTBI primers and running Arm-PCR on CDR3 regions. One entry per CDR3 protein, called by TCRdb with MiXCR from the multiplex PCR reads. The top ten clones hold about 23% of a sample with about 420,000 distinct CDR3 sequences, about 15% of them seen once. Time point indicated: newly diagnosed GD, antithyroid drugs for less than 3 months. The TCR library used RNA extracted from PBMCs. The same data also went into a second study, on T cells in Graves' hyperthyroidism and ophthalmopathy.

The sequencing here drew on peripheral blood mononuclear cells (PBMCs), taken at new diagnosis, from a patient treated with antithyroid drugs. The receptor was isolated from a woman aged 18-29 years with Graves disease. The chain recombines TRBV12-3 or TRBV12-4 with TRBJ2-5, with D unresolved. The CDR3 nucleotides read TGTGCCAGCAGTTTAAGCATGGGGGAGACCCAGTACTTC. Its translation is CASSLSMGETQYF.